These 3 T cell receptor beta chains originate from one sample sequenced in a study of Ad26.COV2.S vaccination and SARS-CoV-2 variants. The sample's treatment: 15 to 20 received Ad26.COV2.S at low or high dose, single or two shots; 5 received placebo; per-sample allocation not given. Sampling was done on day 63 after the first vaccine or placebo injection. TCRdb's table, derived via immunoSEQ multiplex PCR, lists solely in-frame clones and lacks some. This sample yields about 480,000 clones, of which around 88% are seen a single time; roughly 13% belongs to the top ten. The sequences come from peripheral blood, collected in a trial of Ad26.COV2.S vaccine versus placebo. The receptor source for this set is a person between 18 and 65 years old who received the Ad26.COV2.S COVID-19 vaccine or a placebo.

The chain joins TRBV14 to TRBJ2-7; a weak D match, TRBD2 (6 bases). The V end lost 0 bases, the J end lost 5 bases, and 11 bases lay between the germline ends. From germline, CDR1 is SGHDN and CDR2 FVKESK. The CDR3 runs to 14 residues. This CDR3 reads CASSQDTGSHEQYF. CDR3 nucleotides: TGTGCCAGCAGCCAAGATACCGGGAGTCACGAGCAGTACTTC.

This rearrangement joins TRBV7-2 to TRBJ2-1; 7 nucleotides align to TRBD2. This CDR3 has 15 amino acids. Germline-derived CDR1 and CDR2 are SGHTA and FQGNSA. V lost 4 bases to trimming and J lost 3 bases; unmatched junction nucleotides: 6. The CDR3 sequence: CASSSGLVNYNEQFF. The CDR3 DNA reads as TGTGCCAGCAGCTCCGGACTAGTGAACTACAATGAGCAGTTCTTC.

At least ten counts were recorded for this clone. The chain recombines TRBV6-2 or TRBV6-3 with TRBJ1-2; no reliable D call. V lost 0 bases, J lost 13 bases, and 18 bases lay in between. The CDR3 length is 14 residues. Germline V gene lookup returns CDR1 MNHEY and CDR2 SVGEGT. This chain's CDR3 is CASSYSGNLNRRTF. The CDR3 region has the DNA TGTGCCAGCAGTTACTCAGGCAACCTCAATCGCCGCACCTTC.